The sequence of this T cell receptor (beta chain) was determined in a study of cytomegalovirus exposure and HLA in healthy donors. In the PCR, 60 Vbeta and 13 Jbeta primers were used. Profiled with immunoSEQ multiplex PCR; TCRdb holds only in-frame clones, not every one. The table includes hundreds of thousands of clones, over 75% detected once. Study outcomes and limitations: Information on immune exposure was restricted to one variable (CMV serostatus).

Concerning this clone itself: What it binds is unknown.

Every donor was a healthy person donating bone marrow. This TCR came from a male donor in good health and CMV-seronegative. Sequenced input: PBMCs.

In DNA form, the CDR3 reads TGTGCCAGCGGCCGGGACAGGGGCCCAGATACGCAGTATTTT. Its protein product is CASGRDRGPDTQYF. V is TRBV11-3 and J is TRBJ2-3, with 10 bases fitting TRBD1. Unmatched junction bases numbered 6, after V lost 8 bases and J lost 4 bases. Germline V gene lookup returns CDR1 SGHNT and CDR2 YENEEA. CDR3 size: 14 residues. Based on the CDR3 plus reference TRBV11-3 and TRBJ2-3, the full variable domain is EAGVVQSPRYKIIEKKQPVAFWCNPISGHNTLYWYLQNLGQGPELLIRYENEEAVDDSQLPKDRFSAERLKGVDSTLKIQPAELGDSAVYLCASGRDRGPDTQYFGPGTRLTVL.